These 25 T cell receptor beta chains came from one sample sequenced in a study of control samples from healthy donors and cancer patients. Clones were read by immunoSEQ multiplex PCR, and TCRdb kept only the in-frame ones, dropping some. In the table there are 100,000 to 150,000 clones, approximately 92% of which are singletons. Specimen: PBMCs. Source of these receptors: a man at least 80 years old with head and neck cancer.

The chain carries TRBV10-1 and TRBJ2-2, with D perhaps being TRBD1 or TRBD2 (5 bases each). The germline CDR1 and CDR2 sequences are WNHNN and SYGVQD (reference sequence). The ends were cut back, 8 bases at V and 6 bases at J, with 10 bases in the middle. The CDR3 is 12 amino acids. CDR3 bases: TGCGCCAGCGGGACCTCTGCCGGGGAGCTGTTTTTT. Translated, it gives CASGTSAGELFF.

The CDR3 bases are TGTGCCAGCAGCTTCACTAGCGGAAACACCGGGGAGCTGTTTTTT. Its protein is CASSFTSGNTGELFF. The chain has TRBV7-2 and TRBJ2-2; 8 positions match TRBD2. The CDR3 contains 15 residues. After removal of 3 bases from V and 2 bases from J, the junction contained 2 bases not matched to a gene. The V gene's germline CDR1 is SGHTA and CDR2 FQGNSA. The full variable domain, completed using reference TRBV7-2 and TRBJ2-2, is GAGVSQSPSNKVTEKGKDVELRCDPISGHTALYWYRQSLGQGLEFLIYFQGNSAPDKSGLPSDRFSAERTGGSVSTLTIQRTQQEDSAVYLCASSFTSGNTGELFFGEGSRLTVL.

V is TRBV2 and J is TRBJ1-2; 10 bases agree with TRBD1. The germline CDR1 and CDR2 sequences are SNHLY and FYNNEI. Germline trimming cut 6 bases from V and 8 bases from J; bases unmatched to any gene: 6. The CDR3 totals 13 residues. CDR3 nucleotides: TGTGCCAGCAGGGCCGGGACAGGGGACGGCTACACCTTC. Translating it yields CASRAGTGDGYTF.

The J gene is TRBJ2-2, the V gene TRBV7-2; 8 bases match TRBD1. Germline CDR1 reads SGHTA; CDR2 reads FQGNSA. This CDR3 region has 16 residues. V dropped 5 bases and J dropped 3; count of bases not matched to a gene: 8. The CDR3 nucleotides are TGTGCCAGCAGCCGTACTCAGGGGGCTTACACCGGGGAGCTGTTTTTT. Amino acid sequence: CASSRTQGAYTGELFF.

This chain joins TRBV5-4 and TRBJ1-2; the D is unclear. From germline, CDR1 is SGHNT and CDR2 YYREEE (reference sequence). The CDR3 spans 12 residues. V was shortened by 6 bases and J by 7 bases, with 13 bases between the two germline ends. The CDR3 spells CASTSPGSGYTF. DNA for the CDR3: TGTGCCAGCACTAGTCCCGGATCTGGCTACACCTTC.

The V gene is TRBV11-2, the J gene TRBJ2-1; 11 bases line up with TRBD2. CDR1 is SGHAT and CDR2 is FQNNGV in the germline V gene. This CDR3 is built from 15 residues. V lost 5 bases and J lost 8; bases outside the gene matches: 8. CDR3 sequence: CASSGIAGGLDEQFF. In DNA, the CDR3 is TGTGCCAGCAGCGGAATAGCGGGGGGGCTCGATGAGCAGTTCTTC.

The rearrangement links TRBV5-1 to TRBJ1-1; 7 bases fit TRBD1. Germline V lookup: CDR1 SGHRS, CDR2 YFSETQ. This CDR3 is 16 amino acids long. The V segment lost 0 bases and the J segment 4 bases; nucleotides outside the gene matches: 9. The CDR3, as DNA: TGCGCCAGCAGCTTGGTGGACAGGAGGATGGGCACTGAAGCTTTCTTT. Translation: CASSLVDRRMGTEAFF. Drawing the rest from reference TRBV5-1 and TRBJ1-1, the complete variable domain is KAGVTQTPRYLIKTRGQQVTLSCSPISGHRSVSWYQQTPGQGLQFLFEYFSETQRNKGNFPGRFSGRQFSNSRSEMNVSTLELGDSALYLCASSLVDRRMGTEAFFGQGTRLTVV.

In this sample, this clone turned up once. Other DNA sequences in this specimen translate into the identical CDR3. The V gene is TRBV5-6, the J gene TRBJ2-7; D not certain. CDR3 size: 12 residues. Trimming removed 0 bases at V and 0 bases at J, with 1 base between. Germline CDR1 reads SGHDT; CDR2 reads YYEEEE. The DNA of the CDR3 is TGTGCCAGCAGCTTGGCCTCCTACGAGCAGTACTTC. It is translated as CASSLASYEQYF.

The rearrangement uses TRBV7-9 and TRBJ2-7, with 7 bases lining up with TRBD1. There are 14 residues in the CDR3. Per the germline V gene, CDR1 is SEHNR and CDR2 is FQNEAQ (reference sequence). With V trimmed by 4 bases and J by 3 bases, 6 bases remained unmatched. CDR3 bases: TGTGCCAGCAGCTATGCAGGGGGAATCTACGAGCAGTACTTC. As protein: CASSYAGGIYEQYF.

This chain links TRBV4-2 with TRBJ2-3, with 8 bases that match TRBD2. The V segment lost 1 base and the J segment 4 bases; nucleotides outside the gene matches: 7. This CDR3 has 16 amino acids. From germline, CDR1 is LGHNA and CDR2 YNFKEQ. For the CDR3, the DNA is TGTGCCAGCAGCCAAGCAGGGACTAGAGGTTCAGATACGCAGTATTTT. It yields the protein CASSQAGTRGSDTQYF.

The chain couples TRBV5-6 to TRBJ1-4; D may be TRBD1 (5 bases). Germline CDR1 is SGHDT and CDR2 is YYEEEE. The CDR3 is 14 amino acids. Trimming cost V 8 bases and J 0 bases, with 11 bases left between them. The CDR3 coding sequence is TGTGCCAGTATGCAGGGTGCAACTAATGAAAAACTGTTTTTT. Residues: CASMQGATNEKLFF. The entire variable domain, with the rest obtained from reference TRBV5-6 and TRBJ1-4, is as follows: DAGVTQSPTHLIKTRGQQVTLRCSPKSGHDTVSWYQQALGQGPQFIFQYYEEEERQRGNFPDRFSGHQFPNYSSELNVNALLLGDSALYLCASMQGATNEKLFFGSGTQLSVL.

The V gene is TRBV9, the J gene TRBJ2-1; TRBD2 is a possible D gene (6 bases). Trimming stripped 4 bases from V and 9 bases from J, with 23 bases between. The CDR3 runs 16 residues. The germline CDR1 and CDR2 sequences are SGDLS and YYNGEE. CDR3 residues: CASSPVLQGGPGEQFF. DNA of the CDR3: TGTGCCAGCAGCCCAGTCCTGCAGGGAGGTCCCGGTGAGCAGTTCTTC.

This clone has only one observation. This sequence joins TRBV27 and TRBJ2-3; D may be TRBD2 (5 bases). Germline V lookup: CDR1 MNHEY, CDR2 SMNVEV (reference sequence). Trimming took 5 bases from V and 6 from J, leaving 12 bases between them. The CDR3 totals 13 residues. The CDR3 is CASSGRARDTQYF. The CDR3 DNA reads TGTGCCAGCAGTGGGCGGGCACGGGATACGCAGTATTTT.

The J gene is TRBJ2-7, the V gene TRBV6-6; 14 bases line up with TRBD2. The CDR3 runs 16 residues. Trimming cost V 5 bases and J 0 bases; bases outside gene matches: 3. Germline V gene lookup returns CDR1 MNHNY and CDR2 SVGAGI (reference sequence). The CDR3 sequence is CASSRLAGGYSYEQYF. CDR3 DNA: TGTGCCAGCAGTCGACTAGCGGGGGGGTACTCCTACGAGCAGTACTTC.

The chain employs TRBV5-1 and TRBJ2-7; D is undetermined. CDR1 and CDR2 from the germline V gene are SGHRS and YFSETQ. V was shortened by 0 bases and J by 2 bases, with 3 bases between the two germline ends. CDR3 length: 12 amino acids. The CDR3: CASSLGAYEQYF. Written as DNA, the CDR3 is TGCGCCAGCAGCTTGGGGGCCTACGAGCAGTACTTC.

The V and J genes are TRBV9 and TRBJ2-2; D not certain. CDR1 is SGDLS, CDR2 YYNGEE, per germline. CDR3 length equals 14 residues. V was cut by 0 bases and J by 6 bases, with 9 bases left in between. CDR3 sequence reads: CASSVGREAGELFF. For the CDR3, the DNA is TGTGCCAGCAGCGTAGGTCGAGAGGCCGGGGAGCTGTTTTTT.

The chain is built from TRBV4-1 and TRBJ1-5, with 7 bases lining up with TRBD1. Germline CDR1 and CDR2: MGHRA and YSYEKL. The CDR3 loop spans 15 amino acids. V was clipped by 4 bases and J by 4 bases; unmatched bases: 7. The CDR3 DNA is TGCGCCAGCAGCCCTTCGGACAGGCTGAATCAGCCCCAGCATTTT. It specifies CASSPSDRLNQPQHF.

V gene TRBV3-1 (or the pseudogene TRBV3-2) combines with J gene TRBJ2-7, with D possibly TRBD2 on 6 matching bases. The CDR3 covers 15 residues. Germline lookup yields CDR1 LGHDT and CDR2 YNNKEL (reference sequence). Trimming shortened V by 1 base and J by 4 bases, and 14 bases separated the two germline ends. The CDR3 nucleotides read TGTGCCAGCAGCCAAGGCAGGCGGGGATTTTACGAGCAGTACTTC. Protein product: CASSQGRRGFYEQYF.

V and J are TRBV5-1 and TRBJ2-5; TRBD1 aligns across 9 bases. CDR3 length equals 15 residues. V was clipped by 4 bases and J by 4 bases; unmatched bases: 8. The germline V gene has CDR1 SGHRS and CDR2 YFSETQ. The CDR3 sequence is CASSPYRGLRETQYF. CDR3 bases: TGCGCCAGCAGCCCTTACAGGGGGCTTCGAGAGACCCAGTACTTC.

The chain has TRBV7-2 and TRBJ2-1; D unresolved. There are 13 residues in the CDR3. V shed 5 bases and J shed 7 bases, with 12 bases lying between them. The germline V gene encodes CDR1 SGHTA and CDR2 FQGNSA. CDR3 in DNA: TGTGCCAGCAGCCGATCCAGTCGGAATGAGCAGTTCTTC. This gives the protein CASSRSSRNEQFF.

This chain joins TRBV6-6 and TRBJ1-3; perhaps TRBD1 as D (6 bases). Germline CDR1 is MNHNY and CDR2 is SVGAGI (reference sequence). This CDR3 contains 16 residues. V lost 4 bases and J lost 0, with 13 bases in between. CDR3 in amino acids: CASSSGASNSGNTIYF. The DNA for the CDR3 is TGTGCCAGCAGTTCGGGGGCGAGCAACTCTGGAAACACCATATATTTT.

The rearrangement links TRBV5-6 to TRBJ1-2, with a possible D match to TRBD1 (6 bases). The V end was cut by 4 bases, the J end by 3 bases, with 13 bases between. The CDR3 consists of 14 residues. Germline lookup yields CDR1 SGHDT and CDR2 YYEEEE. CDR3 protein: CASSEGGRHYGYTF. The CDR3 DNA follows: TGTGCCAGCAGCGAGGGGGGGCGACACTATGGCTACACCTTC. Full variable domain (rest looked up from reference TRBV5-6 and TRBJ1-2): DAGVTQSPTHLIKTRGQQVTLRCSPKSGHDTVSWYQQALGQGPQFIFQYYEEEERQRGNFPDRFSGHQFPNYSSELNVNALLLGDSALYLCASSEGGRHYGYTFGSGTRLTVV.

Written as DNA, the CDR3 is TGTGCCAGCAGTTTAGCGGGGGGGAGGTACGAGCAGTACTTC. It codes for CASSLAGGRYEQYF. The V gene is TRBV6-5, the J gene TRBJ2-7, with 11 bases identical to TRBD2. Germline CDR1 is MNHEY and CDR2 is SVGAGI. After removal of 4 bases from V and 4 bases from J, the junction contained 3 bases not matched to a gene. CDR3 size: 14 residues.

The chain links TRBV11-2 to TRBJ2-3; 10 nucleotides match TRBD2. V lost 1 base, J lost 2 bases, and 6 bases stayed unmatched. Looked up from germline, CDR1 is SGHAT and CDR2 is FQNNGV. The CDR3 extends over 17 amino acids. CDR3 in amino acids: CASSLGASGGTTDTQYF. The CDR3 nucleotides are TGTGCCAGCAGCTTAGGGGCTAGCGGGGGCACCACAGATACGCAGTATTTT.

The V gene is TRBV7-2, the J gene TRBJ1-1; D uncertain. From germline, CDR1 is SGHTA and CDR2 FQGNSA. The CDR3 covers 14 residues. V was pared by 5 bases and J by 0 bases, with 10 bases between. The CDR3 DNA sequence: TGTGCCAGCAGCCCCCCGAGGGTGAACACTGAAGCTTTCTTT. It codes for CASSPPRVNTEAFF.